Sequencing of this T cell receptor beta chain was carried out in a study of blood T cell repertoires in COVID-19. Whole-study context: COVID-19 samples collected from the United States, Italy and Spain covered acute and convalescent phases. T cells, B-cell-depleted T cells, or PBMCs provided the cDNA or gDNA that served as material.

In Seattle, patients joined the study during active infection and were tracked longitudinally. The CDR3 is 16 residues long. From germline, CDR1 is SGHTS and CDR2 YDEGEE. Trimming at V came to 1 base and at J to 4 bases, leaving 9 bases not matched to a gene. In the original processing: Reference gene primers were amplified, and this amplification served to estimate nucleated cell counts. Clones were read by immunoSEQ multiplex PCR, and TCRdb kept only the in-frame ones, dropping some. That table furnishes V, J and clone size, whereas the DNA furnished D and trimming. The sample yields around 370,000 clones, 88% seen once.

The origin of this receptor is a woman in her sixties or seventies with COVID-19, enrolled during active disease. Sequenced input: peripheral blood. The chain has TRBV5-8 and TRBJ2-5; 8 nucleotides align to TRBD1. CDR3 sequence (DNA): TGTGCCAGCAGCTTGTTCTCGACAGGGGAGGTAGAGACCCAGTACTTC. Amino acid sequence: CASSLFSTGEVETQYF.